The next 26 T cell receptor beta chains were all read from a single sample in a study of identical twins. From the 5' RACE reads, TCRdb called clonotypes with MiXCR, one entry per CDR3 protein. This table has roughly 710,000 distinct CDR3 sequences, 6% to 6.5% appearing once. Sequenced input: naive T cells sorted from blood. These receptors were obtained from a man younger than 30 in good health.

This clonotype was seen only a few times. The chain is built from TRBV28 and TRBJ1-1, with TRBD1 matching over 9 bases. This CDR3 region has 18 residues. Per germline, CDR1 MDHEN and CDR2 SYDVKM. V gave up 1 base and J gave up 0 bases; unmatched junction bases: 9. The CDR3, as DNA: TGTGCCAGCAGTTTATCAGGCATGGGACAGGGAATGAACACTGAAGCTTTCTTT. It codes for CASSLSGMGQGMNTEAFF.

In its sample, this clonotype was seen many times. The chain uses TRBV29-1 and TRBJ2-2; perhaps TRBD1 as D (5 bases). Germline CDR1 is SQVTM and CDR2 is ANQGSEA. CDR3 size: 13 residues. The V and J ends lost 6 bases and 1 base respectively, with 9 bases between them. The CDR3 region is CSVDQGNTGELFF. The CDR3 nucleotides are TGCAGCGTGGACCAGGGGAACACCGGGGAGCTGTTTTTT.

This clonotype has more than one count but fewer than ten. The V and J genes are TRBV25-1 and TRBJ2-5, with D possibly being TRBD1 or TRBD2 (6 bases each). Germline assignment: CDR1 MGHDK and CDR2 SYGVNS. This CDR3 contains 15 residues. Trimming removed 3 bases from V and 6 bases from J, with 17 bases in between. CDR3 coding DNA: TGTGCCAGCAGTGACCACAGGGCTGGGACTCAGACCCAGTACTTC. It translates to CASSDHRAGTQTQYF.

There are a few counts of this clonotype. The chain couples TRBV25-1 to TRBJ1-5, with 8 bases lining up with TRBD1. V gave up 5 bases and J gave up 2 bases; unmatched junction bases: 14. CDR3 length: 18 amino acids. Germline-derived CDR1 and CDR2 are MGHDK and SYGVNS. The CDR3 coding sequence is TGTGCCAGCAGTCCATCATTGGGGACAGGTGGTGGCAATCAGCCCCAGCATTTT. Translated: CASSPSLGTGGGNQPQHF.

The chain links TRBV12-3 or TRBV12-4 to TRBJ2-1; 9 bases are a match to TRBD1. The V gene end was trimmed by 2 bases and the J gene end by 4 bases; junction bases not matched to a gene: 6. The CDR3 runs 16 residues. The CDR3 spells CASSLWDRVPYNEQFF. The DNA of the CDR3 is TGTGCCAGCAGTTTATGGGACAGGGTTCCTTACAATGAGCAGTTCTTC.

In this sample, this clonotype turned up many times. V and J are TRBV24-1 and TRBJ1-2, with TRBD1 as a possible D gene (6 bases). This CDR3 comprises 13 residues. Trimming cost V 4 bases and J 7 bases, with 12 bases left between them. The germline CDR1 and CDR2 sequences are KGHDR and SFDVKD. The CDR3 loop reads CATSDTDRTGYTF. The CDR3 region has the DNA TGTGCCACCAGTGACACAGACAGGACTGGCTACACCTTC.

This clonotype was seen more than once but under ten times. This chain joins TRBV20-1 and TRBJ1-2; D remains ambiguous. This CDR3 is built from 14 residues. The germline CDR1 and CDR2 sequences are DFQATT and SNEGSKA (reference sequence). V was shortened by 0 bases and J by 6 bases, with 14 bases between the two germline ends. In DNA form, the CDR3 reads TGCAGTGCTAGAGATCCTGATAAGGCGGATGGCTACACCTTC. Translation: CSARDPDKADGYTF.

This clonotype has ten or more counts. The rearrangement joins TRBV29-1 to TRBJ2-2, with 8 nucleotides matching TRBD2. Germline V gene lookup returns CDR1 SQVTM and CDR2 ANQGSEA. Trimming removed 4 bases from V and 0 bases from J; junction bases left unmatched: 4. The length of the CDR3 is 15 residues. CDR3 nucleotides: TGCAGCGTTGGTTGGCGGGGGGCGAACACCGGGGAGCTGTTTTTT. Translating it yields CSVGWRGANTGELFF.

This chain joins TRBV7-2 and TRBJ2-7, with unresolved D. The CDR3 contains 15 residues. Trimming cost V 4 bases and J 0 bases, with 13 bases left between them. CDR1 and CDR2 (germline): SGHTA, FQGNSA. The CDR3 reads CASSSRRGISYEQYF. The CDR3, as DNA: TGTGCCAGCAGCTCTCGCCGAGGCATCTCCTACGAGCAGTACTTC.

This clonotype has a count of ten or more. This chain joins TRBV24-1 and TRBJ2-2; D remains unclear. Trimming removed 9 bases at V and 0 bases at J, with 4 bases between. CDR3 size: 12 residues. Germline CDR1 is KGHDR and CDR2 is SFDVKD. In DNA, the CDR3 is TGTGCCACCGCCTCGAACACCGGGGAGCTGTTTTTT. This sequence encodes CATASNTGELFF.

This clonotype was counted at least ten times. The V and J genes are TRBV4-1 and TRBJ2-2; either TRBD1 or TRBD2 may supply D (6 bases each). Trimming stripped 1 base from V and 6 bases from J, with 12 bases between. Germline V lookup: CDR1 MGHRA, CDR2 YSYEKL. The CDR3 has 15 amino acids. The CDR3 sequence is CASSQVGGEPGELFF. The CDR3 nucleotides are TGCGCCAGCAGCCAAGTCGGGGGCGAGCCCGGGGAGCTGTTTTTT.

In regard to this clonotype: One end of the junction fails to match germline, which may point to a read error. The chain couples TRBV12-3 or TRBV12-4 to TRBJ2-7; 10 bases are a match to TRBD2. The CDR3 runs to 15 residues. In DNA form, the CDR3 reads TGTGCCAACAGTTCCCGACTAGCGGGTTATTACGAGCAGTACTTC. It specifies CANSSRLAGYYEQYF.

This clonotype was seen only a few times. This chain uses TRBV7-8 with TRBJ2-3, with D unclear. The V end was cut by 5 bases, the J end by 1 base, with 13 bases between. Germline loops: CDR1 SGHVS, CDR2 FQNEAQ. The CDR3 totals 15 residues. This CDR3 reads CASSPLGQGTDTQYF. As DNA, the CDR3 is TGTGCCAGCAGCCCCCTTGGCCAGGGCACAGATACGCAGTATTTT. Full variable domain (remainder filled in from reference TRBV7-8 and TRBJ2-3): GAGVSQSPRYKVAKRGQDVALRCDPISGHVSLFWYQQALGQGPEFLTYFQNEAQLDKSGLPSDRFFAERPEGSVSTLKIQRTQQEDSAVYLCASSPLGQGTDTQYFGPGTRLTVL.

This clonotype appeared a few times. The V call is TRBV6-5, the J call TRBJ1-5; possible D gene TRBD1, 6 bases. Germline lookup yields CDR1 MNHEY and CDR2 SVGAGI. The V gene lost 5 bases and the J gene lost 5 bases, with 13 bases spanning the gap. The CDR3 contains 14 residues. CDR3 DNA: TGTGCCAGCAGTCACAAACAGGGAGATCAGCCCCAGCATTTT. It translates to CASSHKQGDQPQHF.

The rearrangement joins TRBV15 to TRBJ1-5; TRBD1 matches at 9 bases. The junction had 15 bases not matched to a gene; V was cut back by 3 bases and J by 12 bases. Looked up from germline, CDR1 is LNHNV and CDR2 is YYDKDF (reference sequence). The CDR3 extends over 16 amino acids. For the CDR3, the DNA is TGTGCCACCAGCAGCGGAACCCCGGGACAGGGACGGGGCCAGCATTTT. It translates to CATSSGTPGQGRGQHF.

The rearrangement links TRBV12-3 or TRBV12-4 to TRBJ2-1; 9 bases align to TRBD2. J gave up 7 bases and V 7 bases, and 8 bases lay outside the gene matches. This CDR3 has 14 residues. CDR3 DNA: TGTGCCAGCAACTTAGCGGGAGCGGGGAATGAGCAGTTCTTC. This encodes CASNLAGAGNEQFF.

V and J are TRBV5-1 and TRBJ2-6; 8 bases match TRBD1. Germline trimming cut 4 bases from V and 2 bases from J; bases unmatched to any gene: 8. The V gene's germline CDR1 is SGHRS and CDR2 YFSETQ. This CDR3 comprises 17 residues. CDR3 bases: TGCGCCAGCAGCCCCAGGACAGGGCTCCCTGGGGCCAACGTCCTGACTTTC. Protein: CASSPRTGLPGANVLTF.

This clonotype was recorded many times. The chain joins TRBV15 to TRBJ1-5; D is unclear. Trimming stripped 8 bases from V and 1 base from J, with 15 bases between. The CDR3 is 15 amino acids. Germline values: CDR1 LNHNV, CDR2 YYDKDF (reference sequence). Here the CDR3 DNA reads TGTGCCACCCTTCCGTCGCCGCTAAGCAATCAGCCCCAGCATTTT. Its protein is CATLPSPLSNQPQHF. The whole variable domain, filled in from reference TRBV15 and TRBJ1-5, reads DAMVIQNPRYQVTQFGKPVTLSCSQTLNHNVMYWYQQKSSQAPKLLFHYYDKDFNNEADTPDNFQSRRPNTSFCFLDIRSPGLGDTAMYLCATLPSPLSNQPQHFGDGTRLSIL.

This clonotype has a count of ten or more. The chain has TRBV12-3 or TRBV12-4 and TRBJ1-5; D call uncertain. The CDR3 contains 16 residues. The V end was cut by 1 base, the J end by 4 bases, with 14 bases between. This CDR3 is CASSLVGQRGNQPQHF. In DNA form, the CDR3 reads TGTGCCAGCAGTTTAGTTGGCCAGCGAGGGAATCAGCCCCAGCATTTT.

The chain employs TRBV7-9 and TRBJ2-1, with TRBD2 identical over 7 bases. The length of the CDR3 is 13 residues. V was clipped by 0 bases and J by 9 bases; unmatched bases: 2. The germline CDR1 and CDR2 sequences are SEHNR and FQNEAQ (reference sequence). The chain's CDR3 is CASSLAREAEQFF. The CDR3 nucleotides read TGTGCCAGCAGCTTAGCTCGGGAGGCTGAGCAGTTCTTC.

This clonotype was counted ten times or more. The gene calls are TRBV7-8 and TRBJ1-2; no clear D. The CDR3 totals 13 residues. Germline CDR1 reads SGHVS; CDR2 reads FQNEAQ. V was pared by 9 bases and J by 0 bases, with 11 bases between. The CDR3, as DNA: TGTGCCAGTAGCCCGCATGCTAACTATGGCTACACCTTC. This sequence encodes CASSPHANYGYTF.

This clonotype showed up just a few times. The chain joins TRBV7-2 to TRBJ1-6, with no clear D. The CDR3 loop spans 15 amino acids. CDR1 SGHTA and CDR2 FQGNSA come from the germline V gene. Between the trimmed V and J ends, which lost 1 base and 9 bases, there was a span of 13 bases. CDR3 sequence: CASSLELRVGSPLHF. CDR3 in DNA: TGTGCCAGCAGCTTAGAGTTGAGGGTTGGTTCACCCCTCCACTTT.

V usage is TRBV9 and J usage is TRBJ1-1; a weak D match, TRBD1 (5 bases). The CDR3 loop spans 19 amino acids. The germline CDR1 and CDR2 sequences are SGDLS and YYNGEE. V lost 3 bases, J lost 6 bases, and 30 bases lay in between. As DNA, the CDR3 is TGTGCCAGCAGCGCTCGAGCGAGTCCGTCGGGCCAGGGTACTCCTGAAGCTTTCTTT. The encoded protein is CASSARASPSGQGTPEAFF. Full variable domain (remainder filled in from reference TRBV9 and TRBJ1-1): DSGVTQTPKHLITATGQRVTLRCSPRSGDLSVYWYQQSLDQGLQFLIQYYNGEERAKGNILERFSAQQFPDLHSELNLSSLELGDSALYFCASSARASPSGQGTPEAFFGQGTRLTVV.

The chain recombines TRBV11-3 with TRBJ2-2; weak D call: TRBD1 (6 bases). The CDR3 contains 17 residues. V was cut by 3 bases and J by 2 bases, with 16 bases left in between. Germline values: CDR1 SGHNT, CDR2 YENEEA. The CDR3 spells CASSFSFGTPNTGELFF. The CDR3 DNA follows: TGTGCCAGCAGCTTTAGTTTCGGGACACCAAACACCGGGGAGCTGTTTTTT.

This clonotype came up many times. The V gene is TRBV24-1, the J gene TRBJ1-4, with a weak D call TRBD1 (5 bases). Germline assignment: CDR1 KGHDR and CDR2 SFDVKD. V dropped 5 bases and J dropped 7 bases, with 13 bases sitting between them. The CDR3 runs to 14 residues. The CDR3 bases are TGTGCCACCAGTGTTGGAGGGGCCGGTGAAAAACTGTTTTTT. Its translation: CATSVGGAGEKLFF.

The chain combines TRBV6-2 or TRBV6-3 with TRBJ1-1; TRBD1 might be the D (6 bases). The V gene lost 4 bases and the J gene lost 5 bases, with 14 bases spanning the gap. Per germline, CDR1 MNHEY and CDR2 SVGEGT. CDR3 size: 14 residues. The CDR3 loop reads CASSLGGWGTEAFF. Written as DNA, the CDR3 is TGTGCCAGCAGTTTAGGGGGATGGGGAACTGAAGCTTTCTTT.